The clone carrying this TCR beta chain was found a few times. These data belong to a study of T-cell reconstitution after alpha-beta-depleted transplantation in children. A library of TCRbeta sequences, prepared with unique molecular identifiers, was generated. TCRdb re-called the PCR reads through MiXCR, storing one row per CDR3 protein. Of approximately 420,000 distinct CDR3 sequences in the sample, under 13% are singletons; the top ten hold nearly 5.5%. The germline V gene has CDR1 SGHRS and CDR2 YFSETQ. The CDR3 runs 15 residues. V shed 0 bases and J shed 1 base, with 10 bases lying between them. The rearrangement joins TRBV5-1 to TRBJ1-1; D remains ambiguous. The source was PBMCs from the stem cell graft donor, collected from the stem cell graft. The receptor comes from a human donor who donated a stem cell graft to a child with acute myeloid leukemia. The CDR3 is CASSLGQATNTEAFF. CDR3 DNA sequence: TGCGCCAGCAGCTTGGGGCAGGCAACGAACACTGAAGCTTTCTTT.